This TCR beta chain originates from a study of cytomegalovirus exposure and HLA in healthy donors. General observations from the study: The HLA-A and HLA-B alleles of most subjects were reportedly predicted accurately from TCR beta sequences. After further analysis at a later stage, around 17,000 TCR beta sequences were associated with HLA alleles at 0.05 false discovery rate.

Turning to this clone: What it binds is unknown.

Primers: 60 Vbeta forward and 13 Jbeta reverse. Original data processing: An analysis that came later counted approximately 76 million unique TCR beta chains, around 12 million shared. Data came from immunoSEQ multiplex PCR; TCRdb stores just in-frame clones and leaves some out. That table gives V, J and clone size, and the DNA gave D and trimming. The sample gives about 140,000 clones, roughly 80% of which show up once; under 7.5% is in the top ten. CDR1 SNHLY and CDR2 FYNNEI come from the germline V gene. Trimming pared 6 bases from V and 2 bases from J, leaving 21 bases between. The CDR3 loop spans 17 amino acids.

The sequenced material came from PBMCs. The J gene is TRBJ2-3, the V gene TRBV2; D possibly corresponds to TRBD2 (5 bases). The TCR was taken from a man aged 35-49 years in good health and CMV-seropositive. The CDR3 loop reads CASSSTTRTLNTDTQYF. DNA of the CDR3: TGTGCCAGCAGCTCCACCACTAGAACACTCAACACAGATACGCAGTATTTT. Using reference TRBV2 and TRBJ2-3 for the parts outside the CDR3, the full variable domain is EPEVTQTPSHQVTQMGQEVILRCVPISNHLYFYWYRQILGQKVEFLVSFYNNEISEKSEIFDDQFSVERPDGSNFTLKIRSTKLEDSAMYFCASSSTTRTLNTDTQYFGPGTRLTVL.